These 21 T cell receptor beta chains were sequenced from one sample in a study of shared clonotypes between healthy human individuals. Naive CD8 cells, CD45RO-negative and positively selected for CCR7, excluded terminally differentiated effector memory CD45RA+ cells. Assay: immunoSEQ multiplex PCR; the TCRdb copy retains only in-frame clones and omits some. In the table there are about 600,000 clones, 95% to 98% of which are singletons. The sequenced sample was naive CD8+ T cells sorted from blood. The receptors were gathered from a man younger than 40 in good health.

The rearrangement joins TRBV27 to TRBJ2-7; 8 bases are shared with TRBD2. Trimming cost V 3 bases and J 2 bases; bases outside gene matches: 3. The CDR3 extends over 14 amino acids. Germline loops: CDR1 MNHEY, CDR2 SMNVEV (reference sequence). The CDR3 loop reads CASSFSGVPYEQYF. CDR3 DNA: TGTGCCAGCAGTTTTAGCGGGGTTCCCTACGAGCAGTACTTC.

The chain recombines TRBV18 with TRBJ2-2, with 9 bases lining up with TRBD2. The CDR3 contains 18 residues. CDR1 is KGHSH and CDR2 is LQKENI in the germline V gene. V dropped 2 bases and J dropped 5; count of bases not matched to a gene: 12. CDR3 sequence (DNA): TGTGCCAGCTCACCAAGACGAGCTAGCGGGGATGGGACCGGGGAGCTGTTTTTT. It codes for CASSPRRASGDGTGELFF.

The chain links TRBV27 to TRBJ2-7, with D maybe TRBD2 (6 bases). The V gene's germline CDR1 is MNHEY and CDR2 SMNVEV (reference sequence). The CDR3 is made up of 13 amino acids. V lost 6 bases to trimming and J lost 5 bases, with 14 bases between them. CDR3: CASSPTSLDEQYF. As DNA, the CDR3 is TGTGCCAGCAGCCCGACTAGTCTTGACGAGCAGTACTTC.

This rearrangement joins TRBV11-2 to TRBJ2-2; D is unclear. Trimming took off 0 bases at V and 5 bases at J, with 10 bases between the two ends. Germline loops: CDR1 SGHAT, CDR2 FQNNGV. This CDR3 region has 15 residues. This CDR3 reads CASSLDIGLTGELFF. The CDR3 DNA reads as TGTGCCAGCAGCTTAGATATCGGGTTAACCGGGGAGCTGTTTTTT.

This chain joins TRBV16 and TRBJ2-7; D is undetermined. CDR3 length: 12 amino acids. V shed 0 bases and J shed 3 bases, with 3 bases lying between them. Germline V gives CDR1 KGHSY, CDR2 FQNENV. CDR3 DNA sequence: TGTGCCAGCAGCCAATCGCACTACGAGCAGTACTTC. It specifies CASSQSHYEQYF.

The CDR3 DNA sequence: TGTGCCAGCAGACCGAACAATGAGCAGTTCTTC. Its protein is CASRPNNEQFF. This rearrangement joins TRBV25-1 to TRBJ2-1; D call uncertain. Trimming shortened V by 6 bases and J by 5 bases, and 5 bases separated the two germline ends. The CDR3 loop spans 11 amino acids. Germline CDR1 MGHDK, CDR2 SYGVNS. Variable domain in full (rest from reference TRBV25-1 and TRBJ2-1): EADIYQTPRYLVIGTGKKITLECSQTMGHDKMYWYQQDPGMELHLIHYSYGVNSTEKGDLSSESTVSRIRTEHFPLTLESARPSHTSQYLCASRPNNEQFFGPGTRLTVL.

The count of this clone is one. The chain is built from TRBV5-4 and TRBJ2-1, with TRBD2 identical over 9 bases. The V segment lost 2 bases and the J segment 8 bases; nucleotides outside the gene matches: 8. Germline V CDR1 and CDR2: SGHNT, YYREEE (reference sequence). The CDR3 is made up of 15 amino acids. CDR3 loop: CASSFAGLAGDEQFF. Written as DNA, the CDR3 is TGTGCCAGCAGCTTTGCGGGACTAGCCGGCGATGAGCAGTTCTTC.

The chain employs TRBV29-1 and TRBJ2-1; D possibly corresponds to TRBD1 (10 bases). The CDR3 totals 20 residues. Trimming left V 2 bases short and J 2 bases short, with 28 bases between. Germline assignment: CDR1 SQVTM and CDR2 ANQGSEA. The CDR3 region is CSVEFFAGQGPSGAYNEQFF. As DNA, the CDR3 is TGCAGCGTTGAATTTTTTGCGGGACAGGGGCCTAGCGGGGCCTACAATGAGCAGTTCTTC.

The V and J genes are TRBV11-2 and TRBJ1-1; 7 positions match TRBD1. Trimming took 6 bases from V and 1 from J; bases not matched to a gene: 5. Germline-derived CDR1 and CDR2 are SGHAT and FQNNGV. This CDR3 spans 14 amino acids. CDR3 residues: CASRETGRNTEAFF. The CDR3, as DNA: TGTGCCAGCAGGGAGACAGGGCGGAACACTGAAGCTTTCTTT. Drawing the rest from reference TRBV11-2 and TRBJ1-1, the complete variable domain is EAGVAQSPRYKIIEKRQSVAFWCNPISGHATLYWYQQILGQGPKLLIQFQNNGVVDDSQLPKDRFSAERLKGVDSTLKIQPAKLEDSAVYLCASRETGRNTEAFFGQGTRLTVV.

The rearrangement joins TRBV7-9 to TRBJ1-1, with D uncertain. In germline, CDR1 is SEHNR, CDR2 FQNEAQ (reference sequence). The CDR3 covers 14 residues. The ends were cut back, 6 bases at V and 3 bases at J, with 14 bases in the middle. CDR3 nucleotide sequence: TGTGCCAGCAGAAACCACGATAGGGACACTGAAGCTTTCTTT. Its translation is CASRNHDRDTEAFF.

The rearrangement uses TRBV28 and TRBJ2-7; D call uncertain. The germline CDR1 and CDR2 sequences are MDHEN and SYDVKM. Trimming removed 1 base from V and 6 bases from J, with 7 bases in between. The length of the CDR3 is 12 residues. The CDR3 DNA reads TGTGCCAGCAGTTTATCCATGATCGAGCAGTACTTC. Residues: CASSLSMIEQYF. The complete variable domain, with remaining parts taken from reference TRBV28 and TRBJ2-7, reads DVKVTQSSRYLVKRTGEKVFLECVQDMDHENMFWYRQDPGLGLRLIYFSYDVKMKEKGDIPEGYSVSREKKERFSLILESASTNQTSMYLCASSLSMIEQYFGPGTRLTVT.

This rearrangement joins TRBV29-1 to TRBJ2-4, with 14 bases that match TRBD2. CDR3 length: 17 amino acids. With 6 bases clipped from V and 0 bases from J, the junction kept 7 bases outside the gene matches. CDR1 and CDR2 (germline): SQVTM, ANQGSEA. This chain's CDR3 is CSVGLAGGLLAKNIQYF. The DNA of the CDR3 is TGCAGCGTCGGACTAGCGGGAGGCCTCTTAGCCAAAAACATTCAGTACTTC. Based on the CDR3 plus reference TRBV29-1 and TRBJ2-4, the full variable domain is SAVISQKPSRDICQRGTSLTIQCQVDSQVTMMFWYRQQPGQSLTLIATANQGSEATYESGFVIDKFPISRPNLTFSTLTVSNMSPEDSSIYLCSVGLAGGLLAKNIQYFGAGTRLSVL.

This clone showed up just once. This chain connects TRBV14 to TRBJ2-7; 10 bases line up with TRBD2. The germline CDR1 and CDR2 sequences are SGHDN and FVKESK. The CDR3 is made up of 17 amino acids. V was pared by 1 base and J by 2 bases, with 8 bases of the junction left unmatched. CDR3 coding DNA: TGTGCCAGCAGCCAAGGTCCCCCTCTAGCGGGAGCCTACGAGCAGTACTTC. This encodes CASSQGPPLAGAYEQYF.

This chain links TRBV27 with TRBJ1-2, with D uncertain. The CDR3 sequence is 11 residues long. CDR1 is MNHEY and CDR2 is SMNVEV in the germline V gene (reference sequence). V was clipped by 10 bases and J by 3 bases, with 9 bases between them. Here the CDR3 DNA reads TGTGCCACTATCCAGGACTATGGCTACACCTTC. Translated: CATIQDYGYTF.

About this clone: Within the sample, other DNA sequences also encode this same CDR3. This chain uses TRBV27 with TRBJ2-7, with 12 bases aligning to TRBD2. CDR1 is MNHEY, CDR2 SMNVEV, per germline (reference sequence). This CDR3 spans 14 amino acids. The J segment lost 3 bases and the V segment lost 5 bases, leaving 2 bases of the junction unmatched. In DNA, the CDR3 is TGTGCCAGCAGTCCGGGACTAGCGGGCTACGAGCAGTACTTC. Amino acids: CASSPGLAGYEQYF.

The rearrangement joins TRBV15 to TRBJ2-7; D perhaps matches TRBD1 (6 bases). CDR1 is LNHNV and CDR2 is YYDKDF in the germline V gene (reference sequence). This CDR3 spans 12 amino acids. The V end lost 6 bases, the J end lost 4 bases, and 10 bases lay between the germline ends. CDR3 nucleotide sequence: TGTGCCACCAGGGGGGCCCAGTACGAGCAGTACTTC. Its translation is CATRGAQYEQYF.

This chain uses TRBV7-9 with TRBJ2-1; 15 bases map to TRBD2. Germline V CDR1 and CDR2: SEHNR, FQNEAQ (reference sequence). The length of the CDR3 is 17 residues. With 3 bases clipped from V and 8 bases from J, the junction kept 8 bases outside the gene matches. The CDR3 sequence: CASSLIGGLAGGDEQFF. The CDR3 DNA follows: TGTGCCAGCAGCTTGATCGGAGGACTAGCGGGAGGGGATGAGCAGTTCTTC.

The rearrangement uses TRBV2 and TRBJ2-7; no definite D call. Per germline, CDR1 SNHLY and CDR2 FYNNEI. V was pared by 4 bases and J by 0 bases, with 16 bases between. The CDR3 consists of 16 residues. CDR3 DNA: TGTGCCAGCAGTGGGAACAGAAACAGCAACTCCTACGAGCAGTACTTC. Translation: CASSGNRNSNSYEQYF.

V and J are TRBV28 and TRBJ1-4; unclear D gene. V gave up 4 bases and J gave up 8 bases, with 17 bases separating them. The CDR3 sequence is 15 residues long. Germline CDR1 reads MDHEN; CDR2 reads SYDVKM. The CDR3 DNA is TGTGCCAGCAGTTCCGTAGTGGAGGTCGAGGAAAAACTGTTTTTT. It is translated as CASSSVVEVEEKLFF.

The chain joins TRBV4-3 to TRBJ2-3; D may match TRBD1 or TRBD2 (5 bases each). The V end was cut by 4 bases, the J end by 6 bases, with 17 bases between. In germline, CDR1 is LGHNA, CDR2 YSLEER. The CDR3 sequence is 15 residues long. Here the CDR3 DNA reads TGCGCCAGCAGCCGTTGGGGACCGGGTTTGGATACGCAGTATTTT. Amino acids: CASSRWGPGLDTQYF.

The chain links TRBV13 to TRBJ2-3; 13 bases agree with TRBD2. Germline-derived CDR1 and CDR2 are PRHDT and FYEKMQ (reference sequence). V lost 9 bases and J lost 4; bases outside the gene matches: 10. The CDR3 is 16 amino acids. In nucleotides, the CDR3 is TGTGCCAGTCACGGCCGGACTAGCGGGAGTGCAGATACGCAGTATTTT. The encoded protein is CASHGRTSGSADTQYF.